This T cell receptor beta chain was identified during a study of shared clonotypes between healthy human individuals. Overall study results and limits: Sample collection involved blood only; tissue repertoires are likely different. Clonotype sharing among donors likely depends on sequencing depth.

Germline CDR1 is SNHLY and CDR2 is FYNNEI. The CDR3 loop spans 12 amino acids. V dropped 3 bases and J dropped 3 bases, with 5 bases sitting between them. TCRdb's table, derived via immunoSEQ multiplex PCR, lists solely in-frame clones and lacks some. In the table there are about 450,000 clones, 79% of which are singletons. As for this clone: Its antigen remains unidentified. Other DNA sequences in the same sample also yield this CDR3.

Donors were healthy HIV-negative adults without recently reported acute infections or vaccinations. The unsorted samples had around 88 million PBMCs used for genomic DNA. V is TRBV2 and J is TRBJ1-1; D is undetermined. Sample: PBMCs. The sequence derives from a woman between 40 and 55 years old in good health. Some clones in this sample may be carry-over from other donors' samples. CDR3 amino acids: CASSDSYTEAFF. The CDR3 nucleotides are TGTGCCAGCAGTGACAGCTACACTGAAGCTTTCTTT.